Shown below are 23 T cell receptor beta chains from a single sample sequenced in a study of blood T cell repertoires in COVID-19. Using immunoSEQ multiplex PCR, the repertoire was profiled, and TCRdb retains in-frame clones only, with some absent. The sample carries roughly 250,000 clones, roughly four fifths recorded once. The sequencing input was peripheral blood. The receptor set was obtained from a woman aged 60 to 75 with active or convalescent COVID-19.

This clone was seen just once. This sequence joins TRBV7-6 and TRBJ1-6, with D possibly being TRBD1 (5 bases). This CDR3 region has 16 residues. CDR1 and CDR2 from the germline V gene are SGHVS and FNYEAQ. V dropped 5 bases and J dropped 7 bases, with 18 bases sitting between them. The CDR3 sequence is CASSLGGVIANSPLHF. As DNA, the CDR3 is TGTGCCAGCAGCCTTGGGGGGGTAATAGCGAATTCACCCCTCCACTTT.

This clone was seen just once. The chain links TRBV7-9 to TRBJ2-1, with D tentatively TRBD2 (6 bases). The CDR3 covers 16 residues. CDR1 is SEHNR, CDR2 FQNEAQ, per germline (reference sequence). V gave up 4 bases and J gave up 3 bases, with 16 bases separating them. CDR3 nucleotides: TGTGCCAGCAGCTCCCTCCGACTAGGCCTCTACAATGAGCAGTTCTTC. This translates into CASSSLRLGLYNEQFF.

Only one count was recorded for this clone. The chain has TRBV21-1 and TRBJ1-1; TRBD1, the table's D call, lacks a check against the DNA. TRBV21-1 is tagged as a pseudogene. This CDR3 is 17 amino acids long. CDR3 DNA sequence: TGTGCCAGCAGCGAAGGGGGCGAAGCCCTGTCGAACACTGAAGCTTTCTTT. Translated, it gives CASSEGGEALSNTEAFF.

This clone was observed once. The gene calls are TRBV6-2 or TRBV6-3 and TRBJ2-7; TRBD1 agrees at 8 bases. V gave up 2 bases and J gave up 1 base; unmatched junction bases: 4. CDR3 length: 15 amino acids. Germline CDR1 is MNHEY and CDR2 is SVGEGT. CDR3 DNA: TGTGCCAGCAGTTACGGGCAGGGGGCTTCCTACGAGCAGTACTTC. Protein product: CASSYGQGASYEQYF.

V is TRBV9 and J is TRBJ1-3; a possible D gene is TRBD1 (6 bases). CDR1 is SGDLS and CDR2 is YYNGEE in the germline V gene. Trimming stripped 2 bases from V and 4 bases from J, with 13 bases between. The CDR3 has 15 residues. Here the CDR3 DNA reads TGTGCCAGCAGCGTGGCAGGGGAACCGGGAAACACCATATATTTT. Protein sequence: CASSVAGEPGNTIYF.

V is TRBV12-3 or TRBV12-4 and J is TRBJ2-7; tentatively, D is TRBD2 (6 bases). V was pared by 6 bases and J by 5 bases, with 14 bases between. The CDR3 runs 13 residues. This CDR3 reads CASSRGWVNEQYF. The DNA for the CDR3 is TGTGCCAGCAGCCGGGGGTGGGTGAACGAGCAGTACTTC.

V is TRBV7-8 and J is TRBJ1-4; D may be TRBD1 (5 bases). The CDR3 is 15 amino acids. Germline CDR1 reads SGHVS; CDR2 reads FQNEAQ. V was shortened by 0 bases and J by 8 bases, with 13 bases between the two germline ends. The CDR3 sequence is CASSLAAGMTEKLFF. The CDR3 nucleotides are TGTGCCAGCAGCTTAGCGGCAGGGATGACGGAAAAACTGTTTTTT.

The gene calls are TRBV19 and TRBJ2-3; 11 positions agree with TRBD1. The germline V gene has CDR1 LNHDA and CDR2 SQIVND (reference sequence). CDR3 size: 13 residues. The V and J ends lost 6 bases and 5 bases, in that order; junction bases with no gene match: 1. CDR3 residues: CASRDRGQDTQYF. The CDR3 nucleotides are TGTGCCAGTAGGGACAGGGGGCAAGATACGCAGTATTTT.

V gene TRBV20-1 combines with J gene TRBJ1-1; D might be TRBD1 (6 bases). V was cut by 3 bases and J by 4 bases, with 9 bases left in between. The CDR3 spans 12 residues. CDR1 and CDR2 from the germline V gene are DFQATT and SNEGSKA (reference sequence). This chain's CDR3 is CSASRGGTEAFF. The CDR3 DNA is TGCAGTGCTAGTAGGGGGGGCACTGAAGCTTTCTTT.

CDR3 DNA sequence: TGTGCCAGCAGTTTGGCTGGACAGGGGGTGTTGGACTATGGCTACACCTTC. This sequence encodes CASSLAGQGVLDYGYTF. The chain is built from TRBV27 and TRBJ1-2, with TRBD1 matching 10 bases. The CDR3 extends over 17 amino acids. After removal of 3 bases from V and 3 bases from J, the junction contained 10 bases not matched to a gene. CDR1 MNHEY and CDR2 SMNVEV come from the germline V gene (reference sequence).

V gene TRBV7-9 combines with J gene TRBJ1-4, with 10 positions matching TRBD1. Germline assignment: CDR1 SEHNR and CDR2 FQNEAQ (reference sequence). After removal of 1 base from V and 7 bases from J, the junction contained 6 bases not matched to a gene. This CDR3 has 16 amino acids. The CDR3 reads CASSLGQGARVEKLFF. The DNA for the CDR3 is TGTGCCAGCAGCTTAGGACAGGGGGCGCGGGTTGAAAAACTGTTTTTT.

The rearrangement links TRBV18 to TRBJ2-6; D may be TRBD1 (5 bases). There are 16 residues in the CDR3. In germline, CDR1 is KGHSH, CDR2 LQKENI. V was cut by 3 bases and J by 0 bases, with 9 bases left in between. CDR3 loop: CASSPNTGSGANVLTF. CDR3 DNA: TGTGCCAGCTCACCCAATACAGGCTCTGGGGCCAACGTCCTGACTTTC.

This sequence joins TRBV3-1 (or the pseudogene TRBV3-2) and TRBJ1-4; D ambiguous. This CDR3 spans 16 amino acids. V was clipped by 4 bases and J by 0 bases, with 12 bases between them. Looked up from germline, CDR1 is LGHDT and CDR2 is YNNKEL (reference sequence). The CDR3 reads CASSLLTGATNEKLFF. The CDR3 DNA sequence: TGTGCCAGCAGCCTGCTGACGGGTGCAACTAATGAAAAACTGTTTTTT.

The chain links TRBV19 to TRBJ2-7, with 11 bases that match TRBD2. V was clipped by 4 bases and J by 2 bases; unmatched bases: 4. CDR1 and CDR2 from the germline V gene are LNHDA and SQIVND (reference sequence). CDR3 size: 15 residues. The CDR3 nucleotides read TGTGCCAGTAGTAGCACTAGCGGGGGACCCTACGAGCAGTACTTC. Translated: CASSSTSGGPYEQYF.

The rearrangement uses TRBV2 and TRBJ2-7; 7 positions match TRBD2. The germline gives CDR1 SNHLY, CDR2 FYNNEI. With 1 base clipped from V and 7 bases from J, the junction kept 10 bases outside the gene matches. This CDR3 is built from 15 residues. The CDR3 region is CASSEEAGVVGEQYF. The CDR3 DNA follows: TGTGCCAGCAGTGAAGAGGCGGGGGTGGTCGGGGAGCAGTACTTC.

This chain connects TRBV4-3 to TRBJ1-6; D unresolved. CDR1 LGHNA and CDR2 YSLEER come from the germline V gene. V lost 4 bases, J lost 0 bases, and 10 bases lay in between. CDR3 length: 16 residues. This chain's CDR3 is CASSPDGSSYNSPLHF. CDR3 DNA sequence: TGCGCCAGCAGCCCGGACGGGAGCTCCTATAATTCACCCCTCCACTTT.

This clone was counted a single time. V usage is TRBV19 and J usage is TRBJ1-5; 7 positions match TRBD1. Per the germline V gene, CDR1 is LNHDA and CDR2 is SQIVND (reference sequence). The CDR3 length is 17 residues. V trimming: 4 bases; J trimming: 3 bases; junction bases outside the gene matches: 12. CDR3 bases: TGTGCCAGTAGTACAGGTACGACAGGGCCAACCAATCAGCCCCAGCATTTT. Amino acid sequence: CASSTGTTGPTNQPQHF.

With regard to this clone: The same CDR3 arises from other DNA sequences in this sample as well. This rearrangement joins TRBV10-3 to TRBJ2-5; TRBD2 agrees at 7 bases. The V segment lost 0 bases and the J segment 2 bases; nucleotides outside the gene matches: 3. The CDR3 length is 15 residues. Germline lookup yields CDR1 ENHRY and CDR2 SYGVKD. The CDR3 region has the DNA TGTGCCATCAGTGAGTCGCTGCGGGGGCAAGAGACCCAGTACTTC. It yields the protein CAISESLRGQETQYF.

Here the CDR3 DNA reads TGCGCCAGCAGCCAAGTCTTCGCACAGGGGGCAATTGGCTACACCTTC. This sequence encodes CASSQVFAQGAIGYTF. The V call is TRBV4-1, the J call TRBJ1-2; 9 bases fit TRBD1. Germline V gene data show CDR1 as MGHRA and CDR2 as YSYEKL. The CDR3 runs 16 residues. V gave up 1 base and J gave up 7 bases; unmatched junction bases: 10.

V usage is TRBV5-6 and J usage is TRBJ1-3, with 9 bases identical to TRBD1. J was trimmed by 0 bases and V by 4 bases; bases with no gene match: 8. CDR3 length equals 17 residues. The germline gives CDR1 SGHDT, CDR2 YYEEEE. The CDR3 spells CASSERTGAFSGNTIYF. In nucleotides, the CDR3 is TGTGCCAGCAGCGAAAGGACAGGGGCTTTCTCTGGAAACACCATATATTTT.

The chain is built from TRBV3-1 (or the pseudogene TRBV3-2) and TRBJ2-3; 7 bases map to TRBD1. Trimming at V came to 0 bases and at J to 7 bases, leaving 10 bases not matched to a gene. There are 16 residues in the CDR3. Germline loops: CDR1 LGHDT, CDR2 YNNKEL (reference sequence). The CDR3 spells CASSQDTRGYFNTQYF. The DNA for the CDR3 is TGTGCCAGCAGCCAAGATACCAGGGGGTATTTTAATACGCAGTATTTT.

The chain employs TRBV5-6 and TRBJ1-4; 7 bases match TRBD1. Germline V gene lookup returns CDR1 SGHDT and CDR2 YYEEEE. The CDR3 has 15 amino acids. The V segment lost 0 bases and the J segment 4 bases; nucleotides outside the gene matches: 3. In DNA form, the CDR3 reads TGTGCCAGCAGCTTGGCCGGGACAGTTAATGAAAAACTGTTTTTT. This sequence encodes CASSLAGTVNEKLFF.

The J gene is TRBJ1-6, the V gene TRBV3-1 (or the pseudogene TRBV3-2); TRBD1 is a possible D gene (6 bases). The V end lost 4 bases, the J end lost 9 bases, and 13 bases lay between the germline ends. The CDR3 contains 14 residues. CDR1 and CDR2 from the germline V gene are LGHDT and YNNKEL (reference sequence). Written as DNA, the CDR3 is TGTGCCAGCAGCCGAACAGGGCTCGGTTCACCCCTCCACTTT. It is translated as CASSRTGLGSPLHF.